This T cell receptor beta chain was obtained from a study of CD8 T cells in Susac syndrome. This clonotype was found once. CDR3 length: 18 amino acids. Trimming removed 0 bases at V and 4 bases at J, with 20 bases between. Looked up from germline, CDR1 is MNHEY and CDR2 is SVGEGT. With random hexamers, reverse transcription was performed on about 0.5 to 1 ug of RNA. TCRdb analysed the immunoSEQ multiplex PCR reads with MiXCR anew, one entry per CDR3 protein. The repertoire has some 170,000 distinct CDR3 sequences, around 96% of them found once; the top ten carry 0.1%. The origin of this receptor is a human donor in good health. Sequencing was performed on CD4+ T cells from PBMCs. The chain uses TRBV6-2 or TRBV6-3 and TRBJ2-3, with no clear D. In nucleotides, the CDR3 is TGTGCCAGCAGTTACTCGAATACAGCCGGAATGGCCCCAGATACGCAGTATTTT. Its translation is CASSYSNTAGMAPDTQYF.